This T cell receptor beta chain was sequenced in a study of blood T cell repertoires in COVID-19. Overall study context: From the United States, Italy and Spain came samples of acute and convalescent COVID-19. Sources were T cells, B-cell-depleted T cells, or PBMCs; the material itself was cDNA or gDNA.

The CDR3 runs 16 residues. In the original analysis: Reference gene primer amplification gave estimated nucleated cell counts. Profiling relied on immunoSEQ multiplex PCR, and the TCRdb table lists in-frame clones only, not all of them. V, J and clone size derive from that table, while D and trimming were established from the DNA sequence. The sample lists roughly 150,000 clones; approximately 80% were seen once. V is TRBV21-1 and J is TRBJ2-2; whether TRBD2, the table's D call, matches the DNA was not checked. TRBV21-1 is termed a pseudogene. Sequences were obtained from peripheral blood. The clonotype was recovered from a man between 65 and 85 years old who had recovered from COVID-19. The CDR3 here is CASSKERWMNTGELFF. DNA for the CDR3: TGTGCCAGCAGCAAAGAGCGCTGGATGAACACCGGGGAGCTGTTTTTT.